This section outlines one T cell receptor (beta chain) sequence together with its context. This specimen comes from a study of blood T cell repertoires in COVID-19. Study at large: PBMCs, B-cell-depleted T cells, or T cells provided the cDNA or gDNA that made up the material.

The table came from immunoSEQ multiplex PCR; TCRdb's copy has only in-frame clones and leaves some out. This sample carries approximately 97,000 clones, 75% to 90% of them seen once, and the ten largest clones take 38%. The V gene's germline CDR1 is MGHDK and CDR2 SYGVNS. V lost 6 bases to trimming and J lost 0 bases; unmatched junction nucleotides: 4. The CDR3 totals 14 residues. The chain joins TRBV25-1 to TRBJ1-1; 7 nucleotides align to TRBD1. The TCR was taken from a man aged 80 or over with acute or convalescent COVID-19. The sample was peripheral blood. The CDR3 sequence: CASRGQNMNTEAFF. The CDR3 nucleotides read TGTGCCAGCAGGGGACAGAACATGAACACTGAAGCTTTCTTT.